A single sample is the source of the 28 T cell receptor beta chains below, sequenced in a study of cytomegalovirus exposure and HLA in healthy donors. PCR involved 60 Vbeta and 13 Jbeta primers. Produced via immunoSEQ multiplex PCR; TCRdb's table is partial and in-frame only. Altogether fewer than 120,000 clones are present, 65% to 80% being singletons, with the ten largest covering around 3.2%. Sequencing input: PBMCs. The source of these receptors is a woman aged 60-75 years in good health and CMV-seropositive.

The rearrangement links TRBV14 to TRBJ1-1; TRBD1 agrees at 7 bases. Germline assignment: CDR1 SGHDN and CDR2 FVKESK. CDR3 length equals 19 residues. V trimming: 2 bases; J trimming: 0 bases; junction bases outside the gene matches: 15. The CDR3 region is CASSQSPRRNRGMNTEAFF. CDR3 DNA: TGTGCCAGCAGCCAATCCCCTCGAAGAAACAGGGGAATGAACACTGAAGCTTTCTTT.

As concerns this clone: The junction departs from the called germline gene at one end, perhaps through a read error. This chain connects TRBV7-3 to TRBJ2-5; D gene ambiguous. Germline CDR1 SGHTA, CDR2 FQGTGA. The CDR3 has 13 residues. In DNA, the CDR3 is TGTGCCGGCAGCTTAGGGCAAAAAGAGACCCAGTACTTC. Protein: CAGSLGQKETQYF. The whole variable domain, remainder taken from reference TRBV7-3 and TRBJ2-5, is GAGVSQTPSNKVTEKGKYVELRCDPISGHTALYWYRQSLGQGPEFLIYFQGTGAADDSGLPNDRFFAVRPEGSVSTLKIQRTERGDSAVYLCAGSLGQKETQYFGPGTRLLVL.

The CDR3 coding sequence is TGTGCCAGCAGCGTATTTGAGGGACTAACCAATGAGCAGTTCTTC. Amino acid sequence: CASSVFEGLTNEQFF. The chain couples TRBV9 to TRBJ2-1, with TRBD2 identical over 7 bases. The germline V gene has CDR1 SGDLS and CDR2 YYNGEE. J lost 6 bases, V lost 1 base, and 7 bases had no gene match. This CDR3 has 15 amino acids.

The chain has TRBV30 and TRBJ1-5; 8 nucleotides agree with TRBD1. Germline values: CDR1 GTSNPN, CDR2 SVGIG (reference sequence). With V trimmed by 1 base and J by 2 bases, 7 bases remained unmatched. CDR3 length: 16 amino acids. CDR3 amino acids: CAWSEDRGGGNQPQHF. For the CDR3, the DNA is TGTGCCTGGAGTGAAGACAGGGGAGGCGGCAATCAGCCCCAGCATTTT.

CDR3 sequence reads: CASSQETSGRAKEQYF. The CDR3, as DNA: TGTGCCAGCAGCCAGGAGACTAGCGGGAGGGCGAAAGAGCAGTACTTC. The chain links TRBV5-4 to TRBJ2-7, with 14 bases fitting TRBD2. There are 16 residues in the CDR3. Trimming took 4 bases from V and 7 from J; bases not matched to a gene: 10. Germline V CDR1 and CDR2: SGHNT, YYREEE (reference sequence).

The CDR3 nucleotides read TGTGCCAGCAATCGACTAAGTTCCTACAATGAGCAGTTCTTC. Its protein is CASNRLSSYNEQFF. This rearrangement joins TRBV6-5 to TRBJ2-1; tentative D call: TRBD2 (5 bases). The V and J ends lost 7 bases and 1 base respectively, with 11 bases between them. This CDR3 is built from 14 residues. Germline values: CDR1 MNHEY, CDR2 SVGAGI.

The chain combines TRBV27 with TRBJ1-6; possible D gene TRBD1, 6 bases. Germline V CDR1 and CDR2: MNHEY, SMNVEV (reference sequence). The V end lost 3 bases, the J end lost 9 bases, and 18 bases lay between the germline ends. The CDR3 loop spans 16 amino acids. CDR3 amino acids: CASSLMSGARFSPLHF. In nucleotides, the CDR3 is TGTGCCAGCAGTTTGATGTCAGGGGCAAGGTTTTCACCCCTCCACTTT.

The chain carries TRBV7-9 and TRBJ2-7, with 7 bases identical to TRBD2. CDR1 and CDR2 (germline): SEHNR, FQNEAQ (reference sequence). Losses at the gene ends were 5 bases for V and 3 bases for J; bases not matched to a gene: 7. This CDR3 region has 14 residues. CDR3 protein: CASSPGTGGYEQYF. CDR3 sequence (DNA): TGTGCCAGCAGCCCGGGGACGGGGGGCTACGAGCAGTACTTC.

To note about this clone: A read error may produce the germline difference seen at one junction end. This sequence joins TRBV7-9 and TRBJ2-5; D unclear. The CDR3 sequence is 12 residues long. The germline V gene has CDR1 SEHNR and CDR2 FQNEAQ (reference sequence). This CDR3 reads CSSSFMAETQYF. The CDR3 region has the DNA TGTTCCAGCAGCTTTATGGCAGAGACCCAGTACTTC.

V and J are TRBV21-1 and TRBJ1-2; TRBD1 is the table's D call, not checked against the DNA. TRBV21-1 is an annotated pseudogene. This CDR3 is 18 amino acids long. CDR3 in amino acids: CASSKIILPNGTNYGYTF. The CDR3 DNA reads as TGTGCCAGCAGCAAAATTATCTTACCGAACGGGACAAACTATGGCTACACCTTC.

Only one count was recorded for this clone. The gene calls are TRBV7-2 and TRBJ2-3; possible D gene TRBD2, 5 bases. Trimming pared 8 bases from V and 7 bases from J, leaving 10 bases between. The length of the CDR3 is 11 residues. Germline CDR1 SGHTA, CDR2 FQGNSA. In DNA form, the CDR3 reads TGTGCCAGCGGCTCGGGATATACGCAGTATTTT. Its translation is CASGSGYTQYF. The whole variable domain, remainder taken from reference TRBV7-2 and TRBJ2-3, is GAGVSQSPSNKVTEKGKDVELRCDPISGHTALYWYRQSLGQGLEFLIYFQGNSAPDKSGLPSDRFSAERTGGSVSTLTIQRTQQEDSAVYLCASGSGYTQYFGPGTRLTVL.

This chain uses TRBV7-2 with TRBJ2-7; D perhaps matches TRBD1 (5 bases). Germline loops: CDR1 SGHTA, CDR2 FQGNSA. V was pared by 2 bases and J by 2 bases, with 10 bases between. There are 14 residues in the CDR3. The CDR3 loop is CASSLFQGTYEQYF. The CDR3 DNA reads TGTGCCAGCAGCTTATTTCAGGGAACCTACGAGCAGTACTTC. The complete variable domain, with remaining parts taken from reference TRBV7-2 and TRBJ2-7, reads GAGVSQSPSNKVTEKGKDVELRCDPISGHTALYWYRQSLGQGLEFLIYFQGNSAPDKSGLPSDRFSAERTGGSVSTLTIQRTQQEDSAVYLCASSLFQGTYEQYFGPGTRLTVT.

This chain links TRBV19 with TRBJ1-1; D unresolved. Trimming took off 4 bases at V and 1 base at J, with 10 bases between the two ends. CDR1 LNHDA and CDR2 SQIVND come from the germline V gene (reference sequence). CDR3 length equals 14 residues. In DNA, the CDR3 is TGTGCCAGTAGTAGGCGGGATACGAACACTGAAGCTTTCTTT. Its protein product is CASSRRDTNTEAFF. The complete variable domain, with remaining parts taken from reference TRBV19 and TRBJ1-1, reads DGGITQSPKYLFRKEGQNVTLSCEQNLNHDAMYWYRQDPGQGLRLIYYSQIVNDFQKGDIAEGYSVSREKKESFPLTVTSAQKNPTAFYLCASSRRDTNTEAFFGQGTRLTVV.

The chain links TRBV7-9 to TRBJ2-5, with 12 bases fitting TRBD2. CDR3 length: 17 residues. With 5 bases clipped from V and 1 base from J, the junction kept 8 bases outside the gene matches. Looked up from germline, CDR1 is SEHNR and CDR2 is FQNEAQ (reference sequence). In DNA form, the CDR3 reads TGTGCCAGCAGCCCGGCTAGCGGGAGGGGGGCCCAAGAGACCCAGTACTTC. It translates to CASSPASGRGAQETQYF.

The rearrangement uses TRBV2 and TRBJ2-5, with TRBD1 identical over 8 bases. V lost 0 bases to trimming and J lost 2 bases; unmatched junction nucleotides: 5. The germline gives CDR1 SNHLY, CDR2 FYNNEI. CDR3 length: 16 residues. The chain's CDR3 is CASSEALGTGQETQYF. CDR3 DNA: TGTGCCAGCAGTGAAGCGCTGGGGACAGGACAAGAGACCCAGTACTTC.

V is TRBV7-2 and J is TRBJ2-1, with D maybe TRBD2 (6 bases). The CDR3 runs 16 residues. Germline CDR1 is SGHTA and CDR2 is FQGNSA. With 4 bases removed from V and 6 bases from J, the gap between germline ends came to 19 bases. CDR3 nucleotides: TGTGCCAGCAGCTCAATTAGCGGAAGTGCACCCAATGAGCAGTTCTTC. Its translation is CASSSISGSAPNEQFF.

The chain couples TRBV28 to TRBJ1-2, with D unresolved. The V and J ends lost 2 bases and 7 bases respectively, with 11 bases between them. In germline, CDR1 is MDHEN, CDR2 SYDVKM. CDR3 length: 13 residues. CDR3: CASSLPVGSGYTF. The DNA for the CDR3 is TGTGCCAGCAGTTTACCCGTTGGTAGTGGCTACACCTTC.

CDR3 residues: CASSLRSSGYTDTQYF. The DNA for the CDR3 is TGTGCCAGCAGCTTACGCTCTAGCGGATACACAGATACGCAGTATTTT. J is TRBJ2-3 and V is TRBV7-8, with TRBD2 matching 7 bases. V gave up 2 bases and J gave up 2 bases; unmatched junction bases: 7. The CDR3 spans 16 residues. Germline V gene sequence: CDR1 SGHVS, CDR2 FQNEAQ.

The V gene is TRBV29-1, the J gene TRBJ2-1; tentative D call: TRBD1 (7 bases). V was shortened by 3 bases and J by 4 bases, with 13 bases between the two germline ends. CDR3 size: 14 residues. CDR1 is SQVTM and CDR2 is ANQGSEA in the germline V gene. This CDR3 reads CSVDRGAFYNEQFF. The CDR3 nucleotides read TGCAGCGTTGACAGGGGGGCGTTTTACAATGAGCAGTTCTTC.

The chain joins TRBV27 to TRBJ2-2; a possible D gene is TRBD1 (5 bases). Trimming took off 6 bases at V and 3 bases at J, with 11 bases between the two ends. CDR3 size: 14 residues. Germline V gene sequence: CDR1 MNHEY, CDR2 SMNVEV (reference sequence). The CDR3 DNA is TGTGCCAGCAGGGTAGGGGTGGACACCGGGGAGCTGTTTTTT. This encodes CASRVGVDTGELFF.

The rearrangement uses TRBV7-8 and TRBJ2-1; D remains ambiguous. Between the trimmed V and J ends, which lost 1 base and 4 bases, there was a span of 8 bases. Looked up from germline, CDR1 is SGHVS and CDR2 is FQNEAQ. The CDR3 length is 14 residues. CDR3 amino acids: CASSLGLPYNEQFF. For the CDR3, the DNA is TGTGCCAGCAGCTTAGGACTGCCGTACAATGAGCAGTTCTTC.

This chain connects TRBV28 to TRBJ1-1; TRBD1 aligns across 8 bases. After removal of 10 bases from V and 1 base from J, the junction contained 5 bases not matched to a gene. The CDR3 is made up of 13 amino acids. Germline lookup yields CDR1 MDHEN and CDR2 SYDVKM. The CDR3 region is CAIFDRGNTEAFF. CDR3 DNA: TGTGCCATCTTTGACAGGGGGAACACTGAAGCTTTCTTT.

Note on this clone: The junction and the germline gene differ at one end; a read error may be behind it. V gene TRBV7-9 combines with J gene TRBJ2-1; no firm D call. This CDR3 comprises 12 residues. CDR1 and CDR2 from the germline V gene are SEHNR and FQNEAQ (reference sequence). The CDR3 DNA sequence: TGTTCCAGCAGCTTAGGAGCTAATGAGCAGTTCTTC. As protein: CSSSLGANEQFF. The whole variable domain, filled in from reference TRBV7-9 and TRBJ2-1, reads DTGVSQNPRHKITKRGQNVTFRCDPISEHNRLYWYRQTLGQGPEFLTYFQNEAQLEKSRLLSDRFSAERPKGSFSTLEIQRTEQGDSAMYLCSSSLGANEQFFGPGTRLTVL.

V usage is TRBV19 and J usage is TRBJ1-2, with D possibly being TRBD1 (5 bases). CDR1 LNHDA and CDR2 SQIVND come from the germline V gene (reference sequence). V lost 7 bases and J lost 0, with 18 bases in between. The CDR3 extends over 16 amino acids. The CDR3 DNA is TGTGCCAGTACCATGGGAAGTCCAGGGACTAACTATGGCTACACCTTC. Its translation: CASTMGSPGTNYGYTF. Drawing the rest from reference TRBV19 and TRBJ1-2, the complete variable domain is DGGITQSPKYLFRKEGQNVTLSCEQNLNHDAMYWYRQDPGQGLRLIYYSQIVNDFQKGDIAEGYSVSREKKESFPLTVTSAQKNPTAFYLCASTMGSPGTNYGYTFGSGTRLTVV.

This rearrangement joins TRBV19 to TRBJ2-1; possibly TRBD2 for D (6 bases). V lost 3 bases to trimming and J lost 7 bases, with 10 bases between them. CDR3 length: 13 residues. From germline, CDR1 is LNHDA and CDR2 SQIVND (reference sequence). CDR3 sequence: CASSMTGVNEQFF. The CDR3 DNA reads as TGTGCCAGTAGTATGACGGGAGTTAATGAGCAGTTCTTC.

This clone was seen a handful of times. V gene TRBV9 combines with J gene TRBJ2-2, with D tentatively TRBD1 (6 bases). CDR1 is SGDLS and CDR2 is YYNGEE in the germline V gene. V shed 0 bases and J shed 3 bases, with 9 bases lying between them. This CDR3 comprises 15 residues. This CDR3 is CASSVGQGYTGELFF. The DNA of the CDR3 is TGTGCCAGCAGCGTAGGGCAGGGGTACACCGGGGAGCTGTTTTTT.

The genes are TRBV18 and TRBJ1-1; D is uncertain. The CDR3 is 14 residues long. Trimming removed 4 bases from V and 0 bases from J, with 9 bases in between. CDR1 is KGHSH, CDR2 LQKENI, per germline. CDR3 bases: TGTGCCAGCTCACGAACGGACTTGAACACTGAAGCTTTCTTT. As protein: CASSRTDLNTEAFF.

The chain carries TRBV7-9 and TRBJ2-1; D might be TRBD2 (6 bases). The CDR3 is made up of 15 amino acids. Per the germline V gene, CDR1 is SEHNR and CDR2 is FQNEAQ (reference sequence). V was pared by 1 base and J by 6 bases, with 13 bases between. This CDR3 is CASSLGSGDPNEQFF. The CDR3 DNA sequence: TGTGCCAGCAGCTTAGGTTCGGGAGACCCCAATGAGCAGTTCTTC.